This TCR beta chain was sequenced during a study of blood T cells in healthy people across ages. Overall study findings and caveats: In older individuals, TCR beta diversity per million T cells was lower, falling roughly linearly with age. Compared with aged donors, long-lived donors showed fewer expanded clones, suggesting selection.

Worth noting for this clonotype: Its specificity is not known.

Alongside a J-beta primer mix, a sample-barcoded 5' primer served in a second PCR lasting 7 to 11 cycles. TCRdb reprocessed the 5' RACE reads with MiXCR, giving one entry per CDR3 protein. There are under 950,000 distinct CDR3 sequences in the sample; around a fifth occur only once, and 22% lies in the top ten. Germline V gene data show CDR1 as PRHDT and CDR2 as FYEKMQ (reference sequence). The V end lost 2 bases, the J end lost 7 bases, and 18 bases lay between the germline ends. CDR3 size: 16 residues. Sequenced sample: blood. The chain is built from TRBV13 and TRBJ2-1, with D possibly matching TRBD2 (7 bases). The clonotype was recovered from a man aged 70-80 years in good health. CDR3 in DNA: TGTGCCAGCAGCTTATGGGGTTTGGGGGGGGCGAATGAGCAGTTCTTC. Protein sequence: CASSLWGLGGANEQFF.